The sequence of this T cell receptor (beta chain) was determined in a study of CD8 T cells in Susac syndrome. The multiple sclerosis controls comprised treatment-naive patients whose relapsing-remitting disease was stable or active. The authors reverse transcribed roughly 0.5 to 1 ug RNA with random hexamers. Amplification of TCR beta CDR3 was carried out by immunoSEQ multiplex PCR, which covered 54 Vbeta and 13 Jbeta segments. MiXCR was run by TCRdb on the immunoSEQ multiplex PCR reads, yielding one entry per CDR3 protein. The repertoire holds 250,000 to 350,000 distinct CDR3 sequences, with roughly 84% as singletons. The ends were cut back, 4 bases at V and 6 bases at J, with 10 bases in the middle. Germline CDR1 and CDR2: LGHDT and YNNKEL (reference sequence). The CDR3 spans 13 residues.

The chain couples TRBV3-1 to TRBJ2-4; D is unresolved. Sequencing was performed on CD8+ T cells from PBMCs. This TCR was sampled from a human donor with multiple sclerosis. Here the CDR3 reads CASSRVGLNIQYF. CDR3 bases: TGTGCCAGCAGCCGAGTAGGATTAAACATTCAGTACTTC.